The next 19 T cell receptor beta chains were all read from a single sample in a study of glioma-infiltrating T cells after dendritic cell vaccination. The time point was: after dendritic cell vaccination, including at tumor progression/relapse. Produced via immunoSEQ multiplex PCR; TCRdb's table is partial and in-frame only. The sample contains about 100,000 clones, 65% to 85% of which appear only once. The starting material was blood, obtained after dendritic cell vaccination. The receptors derive from a human donor with glioblastoma.

The chain combines TRBV28 with TRBJ1-5; TRBD1 agrees at 8 bases. The V and J ends lost 6 bases and 9 bases, in that order; junction bases with no gene match: 13. CDR1 MDHEN and CDR2 SYDVKM come from the germline V gene. This CDR3 region has 15 residues. CDR3 in DNA: TGTGCCAGCAGCCCAACAGGGGGTACGTCCAGGCCCCAGCATTTT. It translates to CASSPTGGTSRPQHF.

V gene TRBV5-4 combines with J gene TRBJ2-3; 9 bases fit TRBD2. V shed 0 bases and J 5 bases; nucleotides not matched to a gene: 7. CDR1 and CDR2 (germline): SGHNT, YYREEE (reference sequence). This CDR3 has 16 amino acids. For the CDR3, the DNA is TGTGCCAGCAGCTTGGTGATAGCGGGGGATCTAGATACGCAGTATTTT. This sequence encodes CASSLVIAGDLDTQYF.

This chain links TRBV29-1 with TRBJ2-1, with 11 bases matching TRBD2. Trimming removed 4 bases from V and 6 bases from J; junction bases left unmatched: 2. Germline CDR1 and CDR2: SQVTM and ANQGSEA. CDR3 length: 13 residues. As DNA, the CDR3 is TGCAGCGTTGTAGCGGGAGGGTTCAATGAGCAGTTCTTC. Translated, it gives CSVVAGGFNEQFF.

The chain has TRBV6-5 and TRBJ2-3, with 10 bases fitting TRBD2. The CDR3 has 15 residues. V shed 1 base and J 5 bases; nucleotides not matched to a gene: 3. CDR1 is MNHEY and CDR2 is SVGAGI in the germline V gene. CDR3 protein: CASSYFPSGRDTQYF. CDR3 sequence (DNA): TGTGCCAGCAGTTACTTTCCTAGCGGGAGAGATACGCAGTATTTT.

The rearrangement links TRBV28 to TRBJ2-5; 7 bases line up with TRBD1. Looked up from germline, CDR1 is MDHEN and CDR2 is SYDVKM. The CDR3 runs to 14 residues. Trimming cost V 5 bases and J 3 bases; bases outside gene matches: 6. In DNA form, the CDR3 reads TGTGCCAGCAGTATCACCGGGACAGAAGAGACCCAGTACTTC. It encodes CASSITGTEETQYF.

V usage is TRBV7-9 and J usage is TRBJ2-7; D is uncertain. Germline-derived CDR1 and CDR2 are SEHNR and FQNEAQ (reference sequence). Trimming took 0 bases from V and 0 from J, leaving 6 bases between them. The CDR3 has 14 amino acids. The CDR3 coding sequence is TGTGCCAGCAGCTTAGCCGAGAACTCCTACGAGCAGTACTTC. Amino acid sequence: CASSLAENSYEQYF.

This sequence joins TRBV4-1 and TRBJ1-3; the match to TRBD1 covers 9 bases. This CDR3 contains 15 residues. The V gene's germline CDR1 is MGHRA and CDR2 YSYEKL. V lost 5 bases to trimming and J lost 4 bases; unmatched junction nucleotides: 6. CDR3 amino acids: CASSYGTGRGNTIYF. CDR3 in DNA: TGCGCCAGCAGCTACGGGACAGGGAGGGGAAACACCATATATTTT.

This clone was found once. The chain joins TRBV28 to TRBJ1-5, with a possible D match to TRBD1 (6 bases). The CDR3 sequence is 16 residues long. Per germline, CDR1 MDHEN and CDR2 SYDVKM. V was trimmed by 5 bases and J by 4 bases, leaving 18 bases between them. CDR3: CASSPNQGYPNQPQHF. CDR3 coding DNA: TGTGCCAGCAGTCCCAACCAGGGGTACCCGAATCAGCCCCAGCATTTT.

This rearrangement joins TRBV2 to TRBJ2-7; TRBD1 is a possible D gene (5 bases). Germline V CDR1 and CDR2: SNHLY, FYNNEI. The CDR3 extends over 15 amino acids. V was pared by 1 base and J by 2 bases, with 12 bases between. CDR3 sequence reads: CASSEVRQGTYEQYF. CDR3 bases: TGTGCCAGCAGTGAAGTGAGGCAGGGTACCTACGAGCAGTACTTC.

The chain combines TRBV10-3 with TRBJ2-5, with 7 bases that match TRBD2. Per germline, CDR1 ENHRY and CDR2 SYGVKD. The CDR3 covers 14 residues. With V trimmed by 3 bases and J by 3 bases, 4 bases remained unmatched. The CDR3 reads CAISDLTSEETQYF. CDR3 DNA: TGTGCCATCAGTGACCTAACTAGCGAAGAGACCCAGTACTTC.

The chain employs TRBV29-1 and TRBJ1-3, with D hard to call. This CDR3 contains 13 residues. Germline CDR1 reads SQVTM; CDR2 reads ANQGSEA. The V end lost 4 bases, the J end lost 8 bases, and 15 bases lay between the germline ends. Written as DNA, the CDR3 is TGCAGCGTTGGCGTACCTTTCGGAGACACCATATATTTT. Translating it yields CSVGVPFGDTIYF.

The chain is built from TRBV28 and TRBJ1-5; D not certain. The CDR3 contains 14 residues. V lost 4 bases and J 7 bases, leaving 14 bases between the germline ends. CDR1 MDHEN and CDR2 SYDVKM come from the germline V gene. CDR3 bases: TGTGCCAGCAGTTCGGGTCCGCTATGGCAGCCCCAGCATTTT. It translates to CASSSGPLWQPQHF.

The chain has TRBV5-1 and TRBJ1-6; a weak D match, TRBD1 (5 bases). This CDR3 has 14 residues. The ends were cut back, 4 bases at V and 8 bases at J, with 13 bases in the middle. Germline V gene data show CDR1 as SGHRS and CDR2 as YFSETQ. The CDR3 sequence is CASSPGGADSPLHF. The CDR3 region has the DNA TGCGCCAGCAGCCCGGGAGGGGCTGATTCACCCCTCCACTTT.

This clone was found a few times. The gene calls are TRBV6-6 and TRBJ1-5; D gene ambiguous. The CDR3 sequence is 13 residues long. The V end lost 6 bases, the J end lost 9 bases, and 15 bases lay between the germline ends. Germline V CDR1 and CDR2: MNHNY, SVGAGI (reference sequence). The CDR3 coding sequence is TGTGCCAGCAGCCTGGGCGGGGAAAGGCCCCAGCATTTT. Translated, it gives CASSLGGERPQHF.

Only one count was recorded for this clone. The chain has TRBV5-1 and TRBJ2-7; tentatively, D is TRBD1 (6 bases). This CDR3 comprises 15 residues. The germline V and J ends were trimmed by 4 bases and 1 base, with 15 bases remaining between them. The germline gives CDR1 SGHRS, CDR2 YFSETQ. The CDR3 is CASSRGTLGSYEQYF. For the CDR3, the DNA is TGCGCCAGCAGCCGTGGGACACTCGGGTCCTACGAGCAGTACTTC.

The V call is TRBV5-4, the J call TRBJ1-1; maybe TRBD1 (5 bases). The ends were cut back, 4 bases at V and 2 bases at J, with 15 bases in the middle. Looked up from germline, CDR1 is SGHNT and CDR2 is YYREEE (reference sequence). The CDR3 has 15 amino acids. The chain's CDR3 is CASSPRDRYNTEAFF. CDR3 nucleotide sequence: TGTGCCAGCAGCCCCAGGGATCGGTATAACACTGAAGCTTTCTTT. The full variable domain, rest sourced from reference TRBV5-4 and TRBJ1-1, is ETGVTQSPTHLIKTRGQQVTLRCSSQSGHNTVSWYQQALGQGPQFIFQYYREEENGRGNFPPRFSGLQFPNYSSELNVNALELDDSALYLCASSPRDRYNTEAFFGQGTRLTVV.

The gene calls are TRBV7-8 and TRBJ1-3; perhaps TRBD1 as D (6 bases). This CDR3 spans 14 amino acids. Between the trimmed V and J ends, which lost 5 bases and 8 bases, there was a span of 16 bases. Per the germline V gene, CDR1 is SGHVS and CDR2 is FQNEAQ. The CDR3 DNA reads TGTGCCAGCAGCCCGGGGGGCGGACTGGACACCATATATTTT. Its translation is CASSPGGGLDTIYF.

The J gene is TRBJ2-3, the V gene TRBV28; 7 bases agree with TRBD1. The CDR3 is 13 residues long. V trimming: 6 bases; J trimming: 4 bases; junction bases outside the gene matches: 4. Per germline, CDR1 MDHEN and CDR2 SYDVKM. The CDR3 bases are TGTGCCAGCAGAAGACAGGGAGCAGATACGCAGTATTTT. Residues: CASRRQGADTQYF. Based on the CDR3 plus reference TRBV28 and TRBJ2-3, the full variable domain is DVKVTQSSRYLVKRTGEKVFLECVQDMDHENMFWYRQDPGLGLRLIYFSYDVKMKEKGDIPEGYSVSREKKERFSLILESASTNQTSMYLCASRRQGADTQYFGPGTRLTVL.

The chain recombines TRBV6-8 with TRBJ2-5; 15 bases agree with TRBD2. Germline V lookup: CDR1 MNHGY, CDR2 SAAAGT. CDR3 length equals 16 residues. V trimming: 6 bases; J trimming: 2 bases; junction bases outside the gene matches: 4. The CDR3 nucleotides are TGTGCCAGCAGACGCGGGACTAGCGGGGGGCAAGAGACCCAGTACTTC. Its protein is CASRRGTSGGQETQYF.